This T cell receptor beta chain is drawn from a study of human T cells and chemical hapten exposure. Documented time point: pre-sensitization, week 0. Indicated treatment: therapeutic diphenylcyclopropenone sensitization with weekly scalp DPC. Each patch-test visit's blood sample preceded patch application. Looked up from germline, CDR1 is SNHLY and CDR2 is FYNNEI. CDR3 size: 11 residues. Trimming took 6 bases from V and 4 from J, leaving 4 bases between them. TCRdb re-derived calls from the RACE reads in MiXCR, one entry per CDR3 protein. Here the sample spans about 51,000 distinct CDR3 sequences, about 9.4% being singletons.

The input for sequencing was whole blood, taken in connection with sensitization to the hapten diphenylcyclopropenone (DPC). This chain uses TRBV2 with TRBJ1-5; no firm D call. The receptor was derived from a woman aged 40 to 55 with alopecia areata. Some clones in this sample may be carry-over from other donors' samples. CDR3 protein: CASSNNQPQHF. The CDR3 DNA sequence: TGTGCCAGCAGCAATAATCAGCCCCAGCATTTT.